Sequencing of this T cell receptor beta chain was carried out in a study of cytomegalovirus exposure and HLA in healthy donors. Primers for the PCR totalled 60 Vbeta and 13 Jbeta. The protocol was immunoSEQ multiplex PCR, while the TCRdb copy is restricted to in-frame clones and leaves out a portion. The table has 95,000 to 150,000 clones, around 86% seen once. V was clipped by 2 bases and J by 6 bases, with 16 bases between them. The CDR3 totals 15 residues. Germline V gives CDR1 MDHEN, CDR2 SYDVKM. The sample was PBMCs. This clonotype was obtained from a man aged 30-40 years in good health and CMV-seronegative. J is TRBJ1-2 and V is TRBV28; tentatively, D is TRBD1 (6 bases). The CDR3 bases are TGTGCCAGCAGTTTAGTCGGGGGGCTCGGGGATGGCTACACCTTC. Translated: CASSLVGGLGDGYTF.